These 8 T cell receptor beta chains share one sample of origin, sequenced in a study of blood T cell repertoires in COVID-19. Sequencing was performed with immunoSEQ multiplex PCR; in TCRdb, only in-frame clones are kept and a portion is missing. The data show a few hundred thousand clones, around 87% seen once. The sequenced material came from peripheral blood. The receptors come from a woman aged 50 to 60 who had recovered from COVID-19.

The chain combines TRBV9 with TRBJ1-2; D unclear. Trimming pared 0 bases from V and 4 bases from J, leaving 13 bases between. The CDR3 is 15 residues long. CDR1 is SGDLS, CDR2 YYNGEE, per germline. CDR3 region: CASSVVTTAGYGYTF. DNA of the CDR3: TGTGCCAGCAGCGTAGTAACGACTGCCGGCTATGGCTACACCTTC. Together with reference TRBV9 and TRBJ1-2, the CDR3 gives the full variable domain: DSGVTQTPKHLITATGQRVTLRCSPRSGDLSVYWYQQSLDQGLQFLIQYYNGEERAKGNILERFSAQQFPDLHSELNLSSLELGDSALYFCASSVVTTAGYGYTFGSGTRLTVV.

This clone has only a few counts. This sequence joins TRBV6-5 and TRBJ2-1, with D uncertain. This CDR3 is built from 11 residues. Germline V gives CDR1 MNHEY, CDR2 SVGAGI. The V gene lost 6 bases and the J gene lost 6 bases, with 6 bases spanning the gap. The CDR3 DNA follows: TGTGCCAGCAGCTACCGCAATGAGCAGTTCTTC. Translating gives CASSYRNEQFF.

J is TRBJ2-1 and V is TRBV6-6; 8 bases are a match to TRBD2. The V gene end was trimmed by 10 bases and the J gene end by 9 bases; junction bases not matched to a gene: 17. The germline V gene encodes CDR1 MNHNY and CDR2 SVGAGI (reference sequence). CDR3 length: 15 residues. The chain's CDR3 is CATQNAIAGSGEQFF. The CDR3 coding sequence is TGTGCCACCCAGAACGCGATAGCGGGATCGGGTGAGCAGTTCTTC.

The chain's CDR3 is CASSLTIYEQYF. Here the CDR3 DNA reads TGTGCCAGCAGCCTTACTATCTACGAGCAGTACTTC. The rearrangement uses TRBV7-9 and TRBJ2-7, with unresolved D. The CDR3 spans 12 residues. Germline V gene data show CDR1 as SEHNR and CDR2 as FQNEAQ (reference sequence). V lost 5 bases to trimming and J lost 3 bases, with 8 bases between them.

V gene TRBV7-7 combines with J gene TRBJ2-2; D perhaps matches TRBD2 (5 bases). Germline loops: CDR1 SSHAT, CDR2 FNYEAQ (reference sequence). The V and J ends lost 7 bases and 4 bases respectively, with 10 bases between them. This CDR3 region has 13 residues. CDR3 amino acids: CASKRGPTGELFF. CDR3 sequence (DNA): TGTGCCAGCAAGAGAGGGCCCACCGGGGAGCTGTTTTTT. Variable domain in full (rest from reference TRBV7-7 and TRBJ2-2): GAGVSQSPRYKVTKRGQDVTLRCDPISSHATLYWYQQALGQGPEFLTYFNYEAQPDKSGLPSDRFSAERPEGSISTLTIQRTEQRDSAMYRCASKRGPTGELFFGEGSRLTVL.

This clone appeared once. V and J are TRBV9 and TRBJ2-1; 7 positions match TRBD2. Per germline, CDR1 SGDLS and CDR2 YYNGEE. The CDR3 runs to 15 residues. Trimming cost V 0 bases and J 4 bases; bases outside gene matches: 4. The CDR3 is CASSVEGTTYNEQFF. DNA for the CDR3: TGTGCCAGCAGCGTAGAGGGGACTACGTACAATGAGCAGTTCTTC.

This chain uses TRBV19 with TRBJ2-7; TRBD2 aligns across 9 bases. CDR1 is LNHDA, CDR2 SQIVND, per germline (reference sequence). After removal of 3 bases from V and 0 bases from J, the junction contained 6 bases not matched to a gene. This CDR3 region has 16 residues. CDR3 sequence reads: CASSIRERGASYEQYF. The CDR3, as DNA: TGTGCCAGTAGTATCAGGGAGCGGGGGGCCTCCTACGAGCAGTACTTC. Combining the CDR3 with reference TRBV19 and TRBJ2-7 gives the whole variable domain DGGITQSPKYLFRKEGQNVTLSCEQNLNHDAMYWYRQDPGQGLRLIYYSQIVNDFQKGDIAEGYSVSREKKESFPLTVTSAQKNPTAFYLCASSIRERGASYEQYFGPGTRLTVT.

This sequence joins TRBV11-3 and TRBJ2-2; 10 bases map to TRBD1. Germline CDR1 reads SGHNT; CDR2 reads YENEEA. V dropped 5 bases and J dropped 7; count of bases not matched to a gene: 10. This CDR3 spans 16 amino acids. The CDR3 sequence is CASSRRGTGDVGELFF. DNA of the CDR3: TGTGCCAGCAGCCGAAGAGGGACAGGGGACGTCGGGGAGCTGTTTTTT.